Shown below are 8 T cell receptor beta chains from a single sample sequenced in a study of PD-L1 blockade in urothelial cancer. Only in-frame clones appear in the TCRdb table, and some are missing; sequencing was by immunoSEQ multiplex PCR. The sample lists 130,000 or so clones; about 81% were seen once. Time point described: pretreatment peripheral blood. This specimen consisted of PBMCs, obtained around atezolizumab (anti-PD-L1) treatment. The source is a man in his fifties with urothelial cancer.

This rearrangement joins TRBV25-1 to TRBJ1-5, with D uncertain. Between the trimmed V and J ends, which lost 4 bases and 7 bases, there was a span of 11 bases. The CDR3 consists of 13 residues. Germline V gene lookup returns CDR1 MGHDK and CDR2 SYGVNS. CDR3 loop: CASSAKDGQPQHF. In nucleotides, the CDR3 is TGTGCCAGCAGTGCAAAAGACGGGCAGCCCCAGCATTTT.

This chain joins TRBV9 and TRBJ2-1, with a weak D call TRBD2 (6 bases). Germline V CDR1 and CDR2: SGDLS, YYNGEE. The CDR3 spans 15 residues. V lost 4 bases and J 0 bases, leaving 11 bases between the germline ends. The CDR3 sequence: CASSPGSLSYNEQFF. The CDR3 bases are TGTGCCAGCAGCCCCGGGAGCCTCTCCTACAATGAGCAGTTCTTC.

This chain uses TRBV5-1 with TRBJ1-2, with 7 bases identical to TRBD1. The CDR3 sequence is 14 residues long. V was pared by 4 bases and J by 2 bases, with 5 bases of the junction left unmatched. The germline CDR1 and CDR2 sequences are SGHRS and YFSETQ. The CDR3 is CASSPGTVNYGYTF. CDR3 nucleotide sequence: TGCGCCAGCAGCCCTGGGACAGTCAACTATGGCTACACCTTC.

The rearrangement links TRBV7-3 to TRBJ2-1; TRBD2 matches at 8 bases. Germline CDR1 SGHTA, CDR2 FQGTGA. Trimming removed 3 bases from V and 3 bases from J; junction bases left unmatched: 7. There are 16 residues in the CDR3. The CDR3 DNA sequence: TGTGCCAGCAGCTTTATAGCGGGAAGGAGCTACAATGAGCAGTTCTTC. Its protein is CASSFIAGRSYNEQFF.

The rearrangement uses TRBV11-1 and TRBJ1-1, with D perhaps matching TRBD1 (5 bases). Germline assignment: CDR1 SGHAT and CDR2 FQDESV (reference sequence). The length of the CDR3 is 15 residues. Trimming left V 4 bases short and J 4 bases short, with 16 bases between. Here the CDR3 reads CASSSGRGVGTEAFF. CDR3 sequence (DNA): TGTGCCAGCAGCTCCGGACGGGGGGTGGGCACTGAAGCTTTCTTT.

This chain links TRBV6-6 with TRBJ2-1, with 14 bases matching TRBD2. CDR1 and CDR2 from the germline V gene are MNHNY and SVGAGI (reference sequence). The CDR3 loop spans 15 amino acids. Germline trimming cut 6 bases from V and 5 bases from J; bases unmatched to any gene: 3. The CDR3 protein is CASRAGLAGDNEQFF. The CDR3, as DNA: TGTGCCAGCAGAGCGGGACTAGCGGGAGACAATGAGCAGTTCTTC.

V and J are TRBV19 and TRBJ2-7; the D is unclear. Trimming took 3 bases from V and 3 from J, leaving 9 bases between them. Per germline, CDR1 LNHDA and CDR2 SQIVND (reference sequence). The CDR3 has 13 residues. The CDR3 DNA reads TGTGCCAGTAGTATCAGTCTGAACTACGAGCAGTACTTC. Protein product: CASSISLNYEQYF.

V is TRBV4-2 and J is TRBJ2-7; 7 bases map to TRBD2. V was clipped by 3 bases and J by 0 bases; unmatched bases: 5. CDR1 is LGHNA, CDR2 YNFKEQ, per germline. The CDR3 contains 15 residues. The CDR3 nucleotides read TGTGCCAGCAGCCACCTGCGGGAGTTCTCCTACGAGCAGTACTTC. It codes for CASSHLREFSYEQYF.